Listed below are T cell receptor beta chains from one sample, sequenced in a study of T cell responses to AZD1222 COVID-19 vaccine. The assay was immunoSEQ multiplex PCR, and TCRdb's table has in-frame clones only and misses some. The sample carries roughly 100,000 clones, roughly 90% recorded once. This sample comprised peripheral blood, obtained on day 0 of AZD1222 vaccination. All receptors derive from an adult in good health. CDR3s leave out the opening cysteine and the closing phenylalanine or tryptophan. A D gene is named only where the DNA matches it firmly.

J gene	V gene	D gene	CDR3 protein
TRBJ1-5	TRBV6-2/TRBV6-3	.	ASSYAGASLSNQPQH
TRBJ2-7	TRBV9	.	ASSLGVDSSYEQY
TRBJ2-7	TRBV6-1	.	ASSEIALTEQY
TRBJ2-3	TRBV10-1	.	ASSDGLGRRLETQY
TRBJ1-1	TRBV7-9	.	ASSLGVRLYTEAF
TRBJ2-1	TRBV14	TRBD2	ASSGPGLAALWRNEQF
TRBJ2-7	TRBV5-6	.	ASTLEAPYEQY
TRBJ2-1	TRBV10-1	.	ASSLTRNRVNEQF
TRBJ1-3	TRBV5-5	.	ASSLAPSIGPGNTIY
TRBJ2-1	TRBV20-1	.	SASTSSYNEQF
TRBJ1-5	TRBV18	.	ASSPTEDQPQH
TRBJ2-3	TRBV4-2	TRBD2	ASSQEAGGSTDTQY
TRBJ1-5	TRBV5-6	.	ASTALAGNQPQH
TRBJ1-5	TRBV19	.	ASRWRRNQPQH
TRBJ1-1	TRBV11-3	.	ASSLEGLNTEAF
TRBJ2-7	TRBV5-4	TRBD2	ASSRTSGILSYEQY
TRBJ1-1	TRBV28	.	ASSFRQLEAF
TRBJ2-1	TRBV24-1	TRBD2	ATSDGLAGGLGSYNEQF
TRBJ2-5	TRBV5-8	TRBD2	ASSLGLAGEGETQY
TRBJ1-6	TRBV5-6	TRBD1	ASSPLGTNRGRGSPLH
TRBJ1-4	TRBV3-1/TRBV3-2	.	ARFLHRDGYEKLF
TRBJ1-3	TRBV4-1	.	ASSQVGGGNTIY
TRBJ1-1	TRBV7-6	TRBD1	ASSLVEGARSEAF
TRBJ2-7	TRBV3-1/TRBV3-2	.	ASARDFLYEQY
TRBJ2-7	TRBV6-6	TRBD2	ASRELAGATYEQY
TRBJ2-7	TRBV7-2	.	ASSGQGYGEQY
TRBJ1-2	TRBV28	TRBD1	ASSSPGDSGYT
TRBJ2-7	TRBV19	.	ASSIAQGQSYEQY
TRBJ2-1	TRBV7-2	.	ASSPRRGPENEQF
TRBJ2-3	TRBV5-1	TRBD2	ASSWATSGNTDTQY
TRBJ1-2	TRBV12-3/TRBV12-4	.	ASSRGWNYGYT
TRBJ2-7	TRBV28	TRBD2	ASRPSGSDEQY
TRBJ1-1	TRBV28	.	ASSRDMNTEAF
TRBJ1-3	TRBV7-2	TRBD1	ASSPMTGYGNTIY
TRBJ2-4	TRBV6-1	.	ASSEEISGNIQY
TRBJ2-7	TRBV30	.	AWSAAPHSYEQY
TRBJ2-2	TRBV5-1	.	ASSLEGGISTGELF
TRBJ1-4	TRBV3-1/TRBV3-2	.	ASSRRTDREEKLF
TRBJ2-7	TRBV5-1	.	ASSLNGYEQY
TRBJ1-2	TRBV3-1/TRBV3-2	.	ASSQGGGLHGYT
TRBJ2-2	TRBV3-1/TRBV3-2	TRBD2	ASSQGPASGRARTGELF
TRBJ2-2	TRBV5-1	.	ASSLTGTGGELF
TRBJ2-1	TRBV10-1	TRBD2	ASSRARLAETYNEQF
TRBJ2-1	TRBV18	.	ASSQGITSNEQF
TRBJ1-3	TRBV3-1/TRBV3-2	.	ASSQSRGNTIY
TRBJ2-2	TRBV18	.	ASSQILADTGELF
TRBJ2-3	TRBV10-2	TRBD1	ASISRGGADTQY
TRBJ2-7	TRBV5-6	TRBD2	ASSASGRGSYEQY
TRBJ2-5	TRBV28	.	ASSLSNGQGQETQY
TRBJ1-2	TRBV28	TRBD1	ASSTQGARYGYT
TRBJ2-1	TRBV7-3	.	ASSLRPGGSSYNEQF
TRBJ2-2	TRBV7-2	TRBD1	ASSRDRGTGELF
TRBJ2-1	TRBV24-1	.	ATSDRDGFSYNEQF
TRBJ1-5	TRBV6-2/TRBV6-3	.	ASSFHSGTNSNQPQH
TRBJ1-2	TRBV10-2	TRBD1	ASAETGDGYGYT
TRBJ1-6	TRBV6-5	.	ASGTENNSPLH
TRBJ1-1	TRBV28	.	ASRADRPGAF
TRBJ2-3	TRBV5-1	TRBD2	ASSTRLAGGTDTQY
TRBJ2-1	TRBV11-2	.	ASSLAGTRGNEQF